The next 21 T cell receptor beta chains were all read from a single sample in a study of T cells in Graves' hyperthyroidism and ophthalmopathy. TCR beta CDR3 regions were amplified from RNA. The study used the HTBI primer set for a first-round RT-PCR of the TCR CDR3. TCRdb reanalysed the multiplex PCR reads using MiXCR and keeps one entry per CDR3 protein. This repertoire shows under 550,000 distinct CDR3 sequences, about an eighth found once; its top ten account for 5% to 6%. Sequencing was performed on blood. The receptors were gathered from a woman between 18 and 29 years old with Graves' hyperthyroidism.

In regard to this clonotype: One end of the junction is discordant with germline, which a read error may explain. The J gene is TRBJ2-1, the V gene TRBV4-1; TRBD1 is a possible D gene (5 bases). Germline V gives CDR1 MGHRA, CDR2 YSYEKL. This CDR3 spans 16 amino acids. The CDR3 protein is CASGQLDIISYNEQFF. The CDR3 nucleotides read TGCGCCAGCGGCCAATTGGACATTATCTCCTACAATGAGCAGTTCTTC.

This clonotype was seen ten or more times. In nucleotides, the CDR3 is TGTGCCAGCAGTTTAGGGACAGGGTATCAAGAGACCCAGTACTTC. It encodes CASSLGTGYQETQYF. The chain combines TRBV28 with TRBJ2-5; 9 bases are a match to TRBD1. The CDR3 runs to 15 residues. Per the germline V gene, CDR1 is MDHEN and CDR2 is SYDVKM. Germline trimming cut 2 bases from V and 2 bases from J; bases unmatched to any gene: 3.

This clonotype was counted many times. V usage is TRBV12-3 or TRBV12-4 and J usage is TRBJ2-1, with 12 bases fitting TRBD2. J gave up 7 bases and V 7 bases, and 14 bases lay outside the gene matches. The CDR3 is 17 residues long. The CDR3 coding sequence is TGTGCCAGCACCTCAGGCCTAGCGGGAGGGTCACGAAATGAGCAGTTCTTC. It translates to CASTSGLAGGSRNEQFF.

This clonotype has at least ten counts. The chain is built from TRBV29-1 and TRBJ2-1, with 8 bases fitting TRBD2. Looked up from germline, CDR1 is SQVTM and CDR2 is ANQGSEA. The trim removed 4 bases at V and 4 bases at J, leaving 3 bases unmatched. The CDR3 sequence is 13 residues long. CDR3 loop: CSVAGLAYNEQFF. CDR3 DNA: TGCAGCGTTGCAGGACTAGCATACAATGAGCAGTTCTTC.

This clonotype has a handful of counts. The V and J genes are TRBV5-1 and TRBJ2-2, with a weak D call TRBD2 (5 bases). The germline V gene encodes CDR1 SGHRS and CDR2 YFSETQ. This CDR3 is 16 amino acids long. Deletions cut 0 bases from V and 2 bases from J, with 11 bases between. In DNA, the CDR3 is TGCGCCAGCAGCTTGGTTGGGAGACATAACACCGGGGAGCTGTTTTTT. This translates into CASSLVGRHNTGELFF. The entire variable domain, with the rest obtained from reference TRBV5-1 and TRBJ2-2, is as follows: KAGVTQTPRYLIKTRGQQVTLSCSPISGHRSVSWYQQTPGQGLQFLFEYFSETQRNKGNFPGRFSGRQFSNSRSEMNVSTLELGDSALYLCASSLVGRHNTGELFFGEGSRLTVL.

In its sample, this clonotype was seen many times. The rearrangement links TRBV11-1 to TRBJ1-1; 10 bases line up with TRBD1. From germline, CDR1 is SGHAT and CDR2 FQDESV (reference sequence). This CDR3 is built from 16 residues. V lost 5 bases to trimming and J lost 7 bases; unmatched junction nucleotides: 13. The CDR3 nucleotides read TGTGCCAGCAGCCGCGACAGGGGGCGAATTCTAGGTGAAGCTTTCTTT. Translation gives CASSRDRGRILGEAFF.

This clonotype was observed a handful of times. This chain uses TRBV9 with TRBJ2-5; TRBD1 might be the D (5 bases). This CDR3 has 14 residues. The germline CDR1 and CDR2 sequences are SGDLS and YYNGEE. V was cut by 3 bases and J by 0 bases, with 9 bases left in between. This chain's CDR3 is CASSETADQETQYF. Here the CDR3 DNA reads TGTGCCAGCAGCGAGACAGCAGACCAAGAGACCCAGTACTTC.

This clonotype was seen a few times. CDR3 sequence: CASSPKGSYGYTF. The CDR3 DNA reads TGTGCCAGCAGCCCGAAAGGGAGCTATGGCTACACCTTC. The V call is TRBV14, the J call TRBJ1-2; D is undetermined. Germline V gene sequence: CDR1 SGHDN, CDR2 FVKESK. The CDR3 covers 13 residues. V was pared by 4 bases and J by 4 bases, with 10 bases between.

There are many counts of this clonotype. The chain couples TRBV13 to TRBJ2-1, with TRBD1 matching over 9 bases. This CDR3 contains 16 residues. J was trimmed by 6 bases and V by 5 bases; bases with no gene match: 11. From germline, CDR1 is PRHDT and CDR2 FYEKMQ (reference sequence). The CDR3: CASSASGTGMVNEQFF. The CDR3 bases are TGTGCCAGCAGCGCGTCCGGGACAGGGATGGTCAATGAGCAGTTCTTC.

This clonotype was seen ten or more times. This chain connects TRBV12-5 to TRBJ2-5, with D perhaps TRBD1 or TRBD2 (5 bases each). This CDR3 is 15 amino acids long. CDR1 and CDR2 from the germline V gene are LGHNT and FRNRAP. Trimming stripped 6 bases from V and 3 bases from J, with 17 bases between. The CDR3, as DNA: TGTGCTAGTGGCCCCTATGAGGGGCATGAAGAGACCCAGTACTTC. This gives the protein CASGPYEGHEETQYF.

This clonotype was observed many times. The J gene is TRBJ2-7, the V gene TRBV19, with TRBD1 as a possible D gene (5 bases). V lost 6 bases and J 3 bases, leaving 15 bases between the germline ends. The germline CDR1 and CDR2 sequences are LNHDA and SQIVND (reference sequence). The CDR3 length is 14 residues. CDR3 loop: CASRSIDDSYEQYF. DNA for the CDR3: TGTGCCAGTAGAAGTATCGATGACAGCTACGAGCAGTACTTC.

Worth noting for this clonotype: This may be a read error: a much more frequent sequence differs by one nucleotide. This chain uses TRBV6-2 or TRBV6-3 with TRBJ2-1; the D gene is possibly TRBD2 (6 bases). This CDR3 has 13 amino acids. V was cut by 4 bases and J by 10 bases, with 14 bases left in between. Germline values: CDR1 MNHEY, CDR2 SVGEGT. Here the CDR3 reads CASSSREVYEQFF. CDR3 nucleotide sequence: TGTGCCAGCAGTTCTAGGGAGGTCTACGAGCAGTTCTTC.

This clonotype has ten or more counts. J is TRBJ2-2 and V is TRBV20-1; the D gene is possibly TRBD2 (6 bases). CDR3 length: 15 amino acids. CDR1 is DFQATT and CDR2 is SNEGSKA in the germline V gene (reference sequence). The germline V and J ends were trimmed by 3 bases and 4 bases, with 15 bases remaining between them. The CDR3 loop reads CSASSGERPTGELFF. CDR3 DNA: TGCAGTGCTAGTTCGGGGGAGAGGCCCACCGGGGAGCTGTTTTTT.

This clonotype showed up just a few times. The chain employs TRBV10-2 and TRBJ2-7; D remains unclear. In germline, CDR1 is WSHSY, CDR2 SAAADI. Trimming shortened V by 2 bases and J by 1 base, and 9 bases separated the two germline ends. The CDR3 contains 14 residues. The CDR3 protein is CASSEGSLSYEQYF. The CDR3, as DNA: TGCGCCAGCAGTGAGGGCAGCCTTTCCTACGAGCAGTACTTC.

The CDR3 region is CASSLSGTRTEAFF. The CDR3 coding sequence is TGTGCCAGCAGCTTATCAGGGACGAGAACTGAAGCTTTCTTT. This sequence joins TRBV7-9 and TRBJ1-1, with D possibly matching TRBD1 (5 bases). In germline, CDR1 is SEHNR, CDR2 FQNEAQ (reference sequence). Trimming shortened V by 2 bases and J by 5 bases, and 12 bases separated the two germline ends. The CDR3 has 14 residues.

The V call is TRBV10-3, the J call TRBJ1-4, with D possibly matching TRBD1 (6 bases). V was trimmed by 3 bases and J by 3 bases, leaving 8 bases between them. This CDR3 region has 14 residues. Germline lookup yields CDR1 ENHRY and CDR2 SYGVKD. The CDR3 protein is CAISETGPNEKLFF. The CDR3 bases are TGTGCCATCAGTGAAACAGGGCCTAATGAAAAACTGTTTTTT.

Ten or more counts support this clonotype. V is TRBV12-3 or TRBV12-4 and J is TRBJ2-7; 10 bases line up with TRBD2. V dropped 7 bases and J dropped 3; count of bases not matched to a gene: 3. The CDR3 spans 13 residues. CDR3 nucleotides: TGTGCCAGCAACCCTAGCGGGAGCTACGAGCAGTACTTC. This encodes CASNPSGSYEQYF.

In its sample, this clonotype was seen many times. The chain has TRBV29-1 and TRBJ2-7, with D possibly matching TRBD1 (6 bases). V was pared by 2 bases and J by 2 bases, with 16 bases between. The length of the CDR3 is 15 residues. Per germline, CDR1 SQVTM and CDR2 ANQGSEA. The CDR3 DNA follows: TGCAGCGTTGAATTGGCTAGCCGGGACACCTACGAGCAGTACTTC. This codes for CSVELASRDTYEQYF.

About this clonotype: This may arise from a read error, as a much more abundant clone is one base away. The chain links TRBV28 to TRBJ2-1, with unresolved D. CDR1 and CDR2 from the germline V gene are MDHEN and SYDVKM. The length of the CDR3 is 14 residues. CDR3 residues: CASSLDHNYDEQFF. CDR3 DNA sequence: TGTGCCAGCAGTTTAGACCACAACTACGATGAGCAGTTCTTC.

This chain connects TRBV7-9 to TRBJ2-7; TRBD2 matches 13 bases. V was clipped by 2 bases and J by 4 bases; unmatched bases: 8. The CDR3 length is 17 residues. Germline CDR1 reads SEHNR; CDR2 reads FQNEAQ (reference sequence). This CDR3 is CASSLWRLAGGQYEQYF. CDR3 DNA: TGTGCCAGCAGCTTATGGAGACTAGCGGGAGGCCAATACGAGCAGTACTTC.

This clonotype was observed at least ten times. The J gene is TRBJ1-1, the V gene TRBV20-1, with 7 bases lining up with TRBD1. CDR1 is DFQATT and CDR2 is SNEGSKA in the germline V gene (reference sequence). Unmatched junction bases numbered 8, after V lost 0 bases and J lost 7 bases. The CDR3 is 14 residues long. The CDR3 nucleotides are TGCAGTGCTAGAGACCCCAGGGGGGCGAGTGAAGCTTTCTTT. This encodes CSARDPRGASEAFF.